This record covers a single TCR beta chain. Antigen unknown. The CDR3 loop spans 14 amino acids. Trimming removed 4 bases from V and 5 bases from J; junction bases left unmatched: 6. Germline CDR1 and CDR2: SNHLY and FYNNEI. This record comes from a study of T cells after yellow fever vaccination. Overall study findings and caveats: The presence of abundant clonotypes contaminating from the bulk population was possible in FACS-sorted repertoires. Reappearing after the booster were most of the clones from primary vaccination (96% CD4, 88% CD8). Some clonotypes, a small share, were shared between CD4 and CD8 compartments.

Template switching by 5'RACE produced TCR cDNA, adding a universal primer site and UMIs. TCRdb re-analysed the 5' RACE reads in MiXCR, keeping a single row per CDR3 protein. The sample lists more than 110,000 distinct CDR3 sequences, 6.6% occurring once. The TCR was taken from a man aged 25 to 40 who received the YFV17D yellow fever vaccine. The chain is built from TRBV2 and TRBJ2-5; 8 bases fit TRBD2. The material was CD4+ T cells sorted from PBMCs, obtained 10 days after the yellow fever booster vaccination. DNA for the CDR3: TGTGCCAGCAGTGGGGGGACTAGATCTGAGACCCAGTACTTC. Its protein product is CASSGGTRSETQYF.